This note documents a single T cell receptor beta chain sequence. Assay used: immunoSEQ multiplex PCR; TCRdb lists only in-frame clones, some missing. The sample shows around 180,000 clones, roughly 87% of them seen only once. This specimen belongs to a study of T cell responses to AZD1222 COVID-19 vaccine. CDR1 is MNHEY, CDR2 SVGAGI, per germline. The CDR3 is made up of 12 amino acids. Deletions cut 4 bases from V and 3 bases from J, with 7 bases between. The sequence came from an adult in good health. The chain employs TRBV6-5 and TRBJ2-7, with a tentative D call TRBD2 (6 bases). The sequencing used peripheral blood, collected on day 0 of AZD1222 vaccination. As DNA, the CDR3 is TGTGCCAGCAGTTTGGACTACTACGAGCAGTACTTC. Protein product: CASSLDYYEQYF.